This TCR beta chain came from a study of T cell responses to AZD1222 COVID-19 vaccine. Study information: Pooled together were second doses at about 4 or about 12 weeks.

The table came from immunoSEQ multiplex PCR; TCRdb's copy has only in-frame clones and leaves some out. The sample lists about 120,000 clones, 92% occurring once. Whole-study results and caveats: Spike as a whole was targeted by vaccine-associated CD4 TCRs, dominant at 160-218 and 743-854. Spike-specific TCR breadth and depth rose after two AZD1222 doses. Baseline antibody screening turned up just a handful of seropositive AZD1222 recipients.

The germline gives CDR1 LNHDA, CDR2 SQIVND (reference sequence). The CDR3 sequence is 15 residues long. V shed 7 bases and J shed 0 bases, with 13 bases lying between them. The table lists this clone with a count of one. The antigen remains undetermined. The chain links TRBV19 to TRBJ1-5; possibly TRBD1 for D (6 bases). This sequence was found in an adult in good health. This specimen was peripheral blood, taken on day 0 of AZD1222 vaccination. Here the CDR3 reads CASTAGQNSNQPQHF. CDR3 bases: TGTGCCAGTACTGCGGGACAAAATAGCAATCAGCCCCAGCATTTT.